The TCR beta chain described here comes from a study of T cells in women clearing cervical HPV infection. Clones were sequenced by immunoSEQ multiplex PCR, and TCRdb holds only the in-frame ones, with some missing. The repertoire shows around 35,000 clones; the top ten hold roughly 1.5%. Sequenced sample: blood buffy coat. The source is a woman between 18 and 75 years old with a cervical HPV16 infection that either progressed to CIN3+ or cleared (not recorded which).

The sequenced CDR3 bases are TGTGCCAGCAGCAACCTCGACAGGGTTACTGAA. Protein product: CASSNLDRVTE. The full CDR3 reads CASSNLDRVTEAFF. The chain couples TRBV7-9 to TRBJ1-1, with 7 bases aligning to TRBD1. The CDR3 end is not reached by the read, which stops 3 residues before it; the germline J gene fills it in. The CDR3 is made up of 14 amino acids. The germline CDR1 and CDR2 sequences are SEHNR and FQNEAQ (reference sequence). V shed 5 bases, J shed 5 bases, and the junction held 8 bases outside the gene matches.